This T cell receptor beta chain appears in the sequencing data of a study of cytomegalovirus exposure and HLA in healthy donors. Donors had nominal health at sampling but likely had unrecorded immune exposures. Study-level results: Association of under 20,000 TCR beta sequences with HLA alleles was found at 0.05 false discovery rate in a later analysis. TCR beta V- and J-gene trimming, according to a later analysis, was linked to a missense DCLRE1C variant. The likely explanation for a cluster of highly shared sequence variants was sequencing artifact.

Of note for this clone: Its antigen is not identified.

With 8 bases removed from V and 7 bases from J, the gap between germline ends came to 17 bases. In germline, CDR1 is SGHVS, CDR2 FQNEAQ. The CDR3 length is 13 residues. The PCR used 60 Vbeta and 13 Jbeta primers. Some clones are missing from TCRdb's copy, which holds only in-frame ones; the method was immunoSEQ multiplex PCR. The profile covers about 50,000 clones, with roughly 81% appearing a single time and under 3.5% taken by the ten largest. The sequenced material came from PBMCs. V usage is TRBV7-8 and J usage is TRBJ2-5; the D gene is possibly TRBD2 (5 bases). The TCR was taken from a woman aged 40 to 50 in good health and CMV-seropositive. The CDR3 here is CASCTSPGGTQYF. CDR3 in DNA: TGTGCCAGCTGTACTAGTCCTGGCGGGACCCAGTACTTC.